One and the same sample provided the 18 T cell receptor beta chains below, sequenced in a study of blood T cells in healthy people across ages. A second PCR of 7 to 11 cycles used a sample-barcoded 5' primer and a J-beta primer mix. Via MiXCR, TCRdb re-called the 5' RACE reads, giving one row per CDR3 protein. The table lists approximately 690,000 distinct CDR3 sequences, approximately 40% of them singletons. The specimen sequenced was blood. The receptor set was obtained from a man older than 75 in good health.

The table lists this clonotype with a few counts. DNA for the CDR3: TGTGCCAGCAGCTTAGCGAAGGAGCAGTTCTTC. It specifies CASSLAKEQFF. The gene calls are TRBV7-2 and TRBJ2-1; D uncertain. The CDR3 consists of 11 residues. Germline CDR1 is SGHTA and CDR2 is FQGNSA. V lost 0 bases, J lost 10 bases, and 4 bases lay in between.

This clonotype came up a few times. V gene TRBV3-1 combines with J gene TRBJ2-1; 11 bases map to TRBD1. Germline CDR1 and CDR2: LGHDT and YNNKEL (reference sequence). CDR3 size: 16 residues. V was clipped by 3 bases and J by 8 bases; unmatched bases: 9. CDR3 sequence reads: CASSQPLGTGGDEQFF. CDR3 in DNA: TGTGCCAGCAGCCAGCCCCTCGGGACAGGGGGTGATGAGCAGTTCTTC.

This clonotype has ten or more counts. The genes are TRBV5-1 and TRBJ2-4, with 10 bases that match TRBD1. With 2 bases clipped from V and 5 bases from J, the junction kept 4 bases outside the gene matches. CDR3 size: 15 residues. The V gene's germline CDR1 is SGHRS and CDR2 YFSETQ. In DNA, the CDR3 is TGCGCCAGCAGCTTCAGCGGACAGGGGGAAAACATTCAGTACTTC. Residues: CASSFSGQGENIQYF. Together with reference TRBV5-1 and TRBJ2-4, the CDR3 gives the full variable domain: KAGVTQTPRYLIKTRGQQVTLSCSPISGHRSVSWYQQTPGQGLQFLFEYFSETQRNKGNFPGRFSGRQFSNSRSEMNVSTLELGDSALYLCASSFSGQGENIQYFGAGTRLSVL.

This clonotype was counted only a few times. V usage is TRBV28 and J usage is TRBJ1-2; no clear D gene. The CDR3 spans 11 residues. Germline V gene data show CDR1 as MDHEN and CDR2 as SYDVKM. V gave up 4 bases and J gave up 9 bases, with 9 bases separating them. Written as DNA, the CDR3 is TGTGCCAGCAGTTACCTACAGAGCTACACCTTC. Translated: CASSYLQSYTF.

V and J are TRBV18 and TRBJ2-5; 8 nucleotides match TRBD1. Judging by the DNA end, TRBJ2-7 fits better; the J call may be wrong. Looked up from germline, CDR1 is KGHSH and CDR2 is LQKENI. This CDR3 contains 15 residues. CDR3: CASSPDRASSYEQYF. The CDR3 DNA follows: TGTGCCAGCTCACCGGACAGGGCAAGTTCCTACGAGCAGTACTTC.

The sample holds a few counts of this clonotype. This chain joins TRBV11-2 and TRBJ1-2; 10 bases are a match to TRBD1. The CDR3 contains 15 residues. Germline V gene data show CDR1 as SGHAT and CDR2 as FQNNGV. With 5 bases clipped from V and 8 bases from J, the junction kept 11 bases outside the gene matches. CDR3 region: CASSPHRTGGKGYTF. The CDR3 DNA follows: TGTGCCAGCAGCCCCCACAGGACAGGGGGGAAAGGCTACACCTTC.

The rearrangement joins TRBV2 to TRBJ1-5, with D possibly matching TRBD1 (6 bases). The CDR3 consists of 15 residues. Germline CDR1 SNHLY, CDR2 FYNNEI. Trimming pared 6 bases from V and 2 bases from J, leaving 14 bases between. The CDR3 here is CASSAQGRGNQPQHF. DNA for the CDR3: TGTGCCAGCAGCGCACAGGGAAGGGGCAATCAGCCCCAGCATTTT.

The V call is TRBV25-1, the J call TRBJ2-1; 7 nucleotides line up with TRBD1. In germline, CDR1 is MGHDK, CDR2 SYGVNS. The CDR3 length is 15 residues. Losses at the gene ends were 2 bases for V and 11 bases for J; bases not matched to a gene: 12. For the CDR3, the DNA is TGTGCCAGCAGTGAAACCGTCGAAGGGGACAGAAAGCAGTTCTTC. This sequence encodes CASSETVEGDRKQFF.

To note about this clonotype: A read error is possible here, since a much larger clone lies one base away. V gene TRBV20-1 combines with J gene TRBJ2-5; 11 nucleotides agree with TRBD1. The germline V gene has CDR1 DFQATT and CDR2 SNEGSKA (reference sequence). CDR3 length: 15 residues. The CDR3 coding sequence is TGCAGTGCTAGCAGGGGGACAGGGGGTTCCTACGAGCAGCACTTC. Protein product: CSASRGTGGSYEQHF.

The chain links TRBV29-1 to TRBJ2-7; D uncertain. With 6 bases removed from V and 0 bases from J, the gap between germline ends came to 15 bases. Germline V lookup: CDR1 SQVTM, CDR2 ANQGSEA. CDR3 length: 14 residues. This CDR3 is CSVGDLGDSYEQYF. For the CDR3, the DNA is TGCAGCGTAGGAGATCTGGGCGACTCCTACGAGCAGTACTTC.

V usage is TRBV5-1 and J usage is TRBJ2-5, with TRBD1 matching 8 bases. CDR3 length: 15 residues. V was clipped by 5 bases and J by 11 bases; unmatched bases: 17. Germline V gene lookup returns CDR1 SGHRS and CDR2 YFSETQ. The CDR3 DNA reads TGCGCCAGCAGAGAGGGACAGGCTAGCTACAATGAGCAGTACTTC. This encodes CASREGQASYNEQYF.

This sequence joins TRBV5-1 and TRBJ2-7; no clear D. The J call may be incorrect, as the DNA end agrees better with TRBJ2-5. CDR1 is SGHRS, CDR2 YFSETQ, per germline. There are 13 residues in the CDR3. The CDR3 nucleotides read TGCGCCAGCAGCTTGGAGCCCGGGGAGACCCAGTACTTC. Translated: CASSLEPGETQYF.

The genes are TRBV28 and TRBJ2-7; the D is unclear. Looked up from germline, CDR1 is MDHEN and CDR2 is SYDVKM. Trimming pared 5 bases from V and 6 bases from J, leaving 14 bases between. The CDR3 spans 13 residues. The CDR3 DNA follows: TGTGCCAGCAGTGTATTAGCCGAGGCCGAGCAGTACTTC. It codes for CASSVLAEAEQYF. Based on the CDR3 plus reference TRBV28 and TRBJ2-7, the full variable domain is DVKVTQSSRYLVKRTGEKVFLECVQDMDHENMFWYRQDPGLGLRLIYFSYDVKMKEKGDIPEGYSVSREKKERFSLILESASTNQTSMYLCASSVLAEAEQYFGPGTRLTVT.

This CDR3 is CASSSSGADTQYF. The CDR3 DNA sequence: TGTGCCAGCAGTTCAAGCGGGGCAGATACGCAGTATTTT. The chain is built from TRBV7-2 and TRBJ2-3, with TRBD2 matching over 7 bases. Trimming cost V 6 bases and J 4 bases; bases outside gene matches: 4. CDR1 and CDR2 (germline): SGHTA, FQGNSA. This CDR3 has 13 residues.

The rearrangement joins TRBV18 to TRBJ2-5, with D possibly being TRBD1 (6 bases). The tail of the sequence fits TRBJ2-7 better, so the J call may be wrong. This CDR3 comprises 16 residues. Germline values: CDR1 KGHSH, CDR2 LQKENI. CDR3 bases: TGTGCCAGCTCACCACGCACCGGGACACAACGTAGCGAGCAGTACTTC. Its translation: CASSPRTGTQRSEQYF.

This clonotype showed up just a few times. This chain connects TRBV7-2 to TRBJ2-3; TRBD2 matches 8 bases. The CDR3 consists of 16 residues. Looked up from germline, CDR1 is SGHTA and CDR2 is FQGNSA. V trimming: 2 bases; J trimming: 0 bases; junction bases outside the gene matches: 4. CDR3 residues: CASSLHSGVSTDTQYF. CDR3 sequence (DNA): TGTGCCAGCAGCTTACATAGCGGGGTTAGCACAGATACGCAGTATTTT.

The gene calls are TRBV21-1 and TRBJ1-4. TRBV21-1 is noted as a pseudogene. The CDR3 has 13 amino acids. The CDR3 bases are TGTGCCAGCAGCCGGCCCTTAGGGGAAAAACTGTTTTTT. Its translation: CASSRPLGEKLFF.

A word on this clonotype: This may stem from a read error, because a much larger clone lies one nucleotide away. CDR3 in amino acids: CTSSQFRGASNEQFF. The CDR3 DNA follows: TGTACCAGCAGCCAGTTTCGGGGGGCGAGCAATGAGCAGTTCTTC. The rearrangement joins TRBV14 to TRBJ2-1, with D possibly TRBD2 on 7 matching bases. The germline V gene has CDR1 SGHDN and CDR2 FVKESK. This CDR3 has 15 residues.